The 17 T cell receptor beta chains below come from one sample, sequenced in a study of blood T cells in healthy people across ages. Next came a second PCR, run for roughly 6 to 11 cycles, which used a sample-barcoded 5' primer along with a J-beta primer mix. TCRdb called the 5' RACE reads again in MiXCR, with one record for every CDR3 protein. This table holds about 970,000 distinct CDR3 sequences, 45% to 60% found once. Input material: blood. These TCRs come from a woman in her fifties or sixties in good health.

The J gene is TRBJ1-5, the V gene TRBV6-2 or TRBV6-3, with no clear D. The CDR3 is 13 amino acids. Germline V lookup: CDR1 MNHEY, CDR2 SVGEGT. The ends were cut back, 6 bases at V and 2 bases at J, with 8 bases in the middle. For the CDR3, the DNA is TGTGCCAGCAGATCCTCCCGCAATCAGCCCCAGCATTTT. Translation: CASRSSRNQPQHF.

DNA for the CDR3: TGCAGTGCTTTTACAACCTCGCAAGAGACCCAGTACTTC. It specifies CSAFTTSQETQYF. The rearrangement links TRBV20-1 to TRBJ2-5, with D uncertain. The CDR3 contains 13 residues. Per germline, CDR1 DFQATT and CDR2 SNEGSKA (reference sequence). The germline V and J ends were trimmed by 5 bases and 2 bases, with 12 bases remaining between them.

The CDR3 DNA reads TGCGCCAGCAGCCAAGAGTCGGTTAGATCCACTGAAGCTTTCTTT. Translation: CASSQESVRSTEAFF. V usage is TRBV4-1 and J usage is TRBJ1-1; D is unclear. Germline CDR1 MGHRA, CDR2 YSYEKL. V dropped 0 bases and J dropped 4 bases, with 12 bases sitting between them. The CDR3 totals 15 residues.

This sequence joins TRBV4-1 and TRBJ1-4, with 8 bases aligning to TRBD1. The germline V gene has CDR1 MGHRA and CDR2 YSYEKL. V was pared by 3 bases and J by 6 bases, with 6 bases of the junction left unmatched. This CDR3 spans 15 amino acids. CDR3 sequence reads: CASSHHGTGHEKLFF. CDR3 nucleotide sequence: TGCGCCAGCAGCCATCACGGGACAGGACATGAAAAACTGTTTTTT.

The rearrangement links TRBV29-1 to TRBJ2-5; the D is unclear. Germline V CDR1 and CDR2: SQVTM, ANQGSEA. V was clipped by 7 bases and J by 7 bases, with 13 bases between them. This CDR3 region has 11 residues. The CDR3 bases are TGCAGCGCGATCGGGTTCGCGACCCAGTACTTC. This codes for CSAIGFATQYF.

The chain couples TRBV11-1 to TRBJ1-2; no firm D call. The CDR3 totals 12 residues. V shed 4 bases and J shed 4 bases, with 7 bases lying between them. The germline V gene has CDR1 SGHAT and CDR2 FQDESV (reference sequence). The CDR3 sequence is CASSSVSYGYTF. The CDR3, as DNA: TGTGCCAGCAGCTCGGTGTCCTATGGCTACACCTTC.

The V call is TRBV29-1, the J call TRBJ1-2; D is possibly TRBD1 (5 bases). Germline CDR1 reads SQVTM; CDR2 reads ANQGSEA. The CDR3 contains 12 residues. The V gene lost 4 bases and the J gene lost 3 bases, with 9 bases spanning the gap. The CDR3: CSVVGPDYGYTF. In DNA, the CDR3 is TGCAGCGTTGTGGGACCGGACTATGGCTACACCTTC.

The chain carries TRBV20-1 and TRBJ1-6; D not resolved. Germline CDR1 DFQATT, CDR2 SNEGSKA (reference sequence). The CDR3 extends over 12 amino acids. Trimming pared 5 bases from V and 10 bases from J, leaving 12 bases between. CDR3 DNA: TGCAGTGCTCCGGGCCGAGGGTCACCCCTCCACTTT. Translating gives CSAPGRGSPLHF.

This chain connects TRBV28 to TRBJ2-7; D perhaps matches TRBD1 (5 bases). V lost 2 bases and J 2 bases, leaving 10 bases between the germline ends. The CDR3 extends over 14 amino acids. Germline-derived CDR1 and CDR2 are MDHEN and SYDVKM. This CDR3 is CASSLEGHTYEQYF. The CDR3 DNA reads TGTGCCAGCAGTTTAGAAGGACACACCTACGAGCAGTACTTC.

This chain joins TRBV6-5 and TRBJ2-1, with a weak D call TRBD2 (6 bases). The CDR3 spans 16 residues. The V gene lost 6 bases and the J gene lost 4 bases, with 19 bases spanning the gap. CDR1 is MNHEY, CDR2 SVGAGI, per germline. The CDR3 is CASSKPGGTSYNEQFF. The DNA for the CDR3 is TGTGCCAGCAGCAAGCCTGGCGGGACCTCTTACAATGAGCAGTTCTTC.

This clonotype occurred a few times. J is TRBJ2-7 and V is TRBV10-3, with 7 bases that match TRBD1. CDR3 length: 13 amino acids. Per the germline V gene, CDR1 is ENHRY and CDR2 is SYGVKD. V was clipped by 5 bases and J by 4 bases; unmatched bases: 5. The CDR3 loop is CAISRDRLYEQYF. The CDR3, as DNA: TGTGCCATCAGTCGGGACAGACTTTACGAGCAGTACTTC.

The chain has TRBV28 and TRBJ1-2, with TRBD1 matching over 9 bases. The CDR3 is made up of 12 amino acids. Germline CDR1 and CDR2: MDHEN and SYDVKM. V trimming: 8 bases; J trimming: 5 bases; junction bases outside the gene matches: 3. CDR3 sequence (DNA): TGTGCCAGCGCTGGGACAGGGTATGGCTACACCTTC. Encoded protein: CASAGTGYGYTF.

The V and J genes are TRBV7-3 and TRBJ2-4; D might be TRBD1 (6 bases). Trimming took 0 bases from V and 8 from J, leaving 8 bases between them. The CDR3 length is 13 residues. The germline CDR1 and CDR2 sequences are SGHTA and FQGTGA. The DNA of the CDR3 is TGTGCCAGCAGCTTAACCCGACAGGACATTCAGTACTTC. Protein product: CASSLTRQDIQYF.

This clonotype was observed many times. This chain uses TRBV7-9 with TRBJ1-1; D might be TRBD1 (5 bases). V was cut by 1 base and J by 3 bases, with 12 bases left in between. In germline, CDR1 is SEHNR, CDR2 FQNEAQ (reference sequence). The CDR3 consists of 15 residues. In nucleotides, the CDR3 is TGTGCCAGCAGCTTAGGGGGGACCTCCTACACTGAAGCTTTCTTT. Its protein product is CASSLGGTSYTEAFF.

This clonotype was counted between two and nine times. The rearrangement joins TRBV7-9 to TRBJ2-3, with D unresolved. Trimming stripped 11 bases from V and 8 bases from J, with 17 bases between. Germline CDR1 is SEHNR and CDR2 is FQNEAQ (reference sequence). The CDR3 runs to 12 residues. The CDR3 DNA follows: TGTGCCGGGGAAGGGCGCGCAAGTACGCAGTATTTT. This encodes CAGEGRASTQYF.

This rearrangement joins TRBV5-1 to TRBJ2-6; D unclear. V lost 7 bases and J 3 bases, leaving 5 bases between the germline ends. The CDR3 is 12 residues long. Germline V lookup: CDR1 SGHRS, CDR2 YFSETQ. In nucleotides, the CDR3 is TGCGCCAGCGGCGGTGGGGCCAACGTCCTGACTTTC. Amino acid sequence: CASGGGANVLTF.

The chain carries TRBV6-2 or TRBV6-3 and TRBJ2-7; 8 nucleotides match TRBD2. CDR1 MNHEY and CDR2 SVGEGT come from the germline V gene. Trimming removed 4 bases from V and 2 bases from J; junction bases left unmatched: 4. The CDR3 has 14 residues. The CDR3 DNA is TGTGCCAGCAGTTTAGCGGGAAGACCCTACGAGCAGTACTTC. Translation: CASSLAGRPYEQYF.